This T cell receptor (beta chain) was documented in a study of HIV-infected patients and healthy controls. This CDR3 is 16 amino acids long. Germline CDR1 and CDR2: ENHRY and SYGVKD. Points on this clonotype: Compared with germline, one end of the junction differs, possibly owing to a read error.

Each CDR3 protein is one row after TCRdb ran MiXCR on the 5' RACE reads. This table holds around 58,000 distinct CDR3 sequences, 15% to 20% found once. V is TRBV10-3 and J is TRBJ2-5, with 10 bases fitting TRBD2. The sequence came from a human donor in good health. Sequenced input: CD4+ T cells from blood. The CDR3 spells CAISDGTRPAGGPGTF. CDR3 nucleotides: TGTGCCATCAGTGATGGGACTCGACCAGCGGGAGGGCCGGGGACCTTC.